These 27 T cell receptor beta chains were sequenced from one sample in a study of blood T cell repertoires in COVID-19. Clones were read by immunoSEQ multiplex PCR, and TCRdb kept only the in-frame ones, dropping some. The table records about 120,000 clones, approximately 83% of them present only once. Sequencing was carried out using peripheral blood. The receptors were sampled from a man of 80 years or more with active or convalescent COVID-19.

The rearrangement uses TRBV28 and TRBJ1-3; D is perhaps TRBD1 (5 bases). CDR3 length equals 17 residues. CDR1 and CDR2 (germline): MDHEN, SYDVKM. V shed 3 bases and J shed 3 bases, with 18 bases lying between them. The CDR3 here is CASSFLRWRGVGNTIYF. The CDR3, as DNA: TGTGCCAGCAGTTTCCTCCGGTGGAGGGGAGTTGGAAACACCATATATTTT.

The chain recombines TRBV6-2 or TRBV6-3 with TRBJ2-5, with 11 bases identical to TRBD1. This CDR3 is built from 15 residues. The V segment lost 4 bases and the J segment 5 bases; nucleotides outside the gene matches: 6. Per germline, CDR1 MNHEY and CDR2 SVGEGT. CDR3: CASSSIGQGAETQYF. For the CDR3, the DNA is TGTGCCAGCAGTTCAATCGGACAGGGGGCGGAGACCCAGTACTTC.

The chain recombines TRBV6-1 with TRBJ1-6; 9 bases map to TRBD1. CDR1 is MNHNS and CDR2 is SASEGT in the germline V gene. V shed 3 bases and J 11 bases; nucleotides not matched to a gene: 8. CDR3 length: 15 amino acids. CDR3 nucleotides: TGTGCCAGCAGTGAGACGGACAGGGGTACAACACCCCTCCACTTT. Amino acids: CASSETDRGTTPLHF.

The CDR3 bases are TGTGCCAGCAGTTATTTTGCGGGAATTCAGCCCCAGCATTTT. Translated: CASSYFAGIQPQHF. J is TRBJ1-5 and V is TRBV6-5; D is undetermined. There are 14 residues in the CDR3. V dropped 3 bases and J dropped 6 bases, with 12 bases sitting between them. Germline V gene lookup returns CDR1 MNHEY and CDR2 SVGAGI.

V and J are TRBV6-5 and TRBJ1-2; perhaps TRBD1 as D (5 bases). The V and J ends lost 0 bases and 4 bases respectively, with 9 bases between them. This CDR3 is built from 14 residues. Germline lookup yields CDR1 MNHEY and CDR2 SVGAGI. The CDR3 reads CASSYSQTAYGYTF. In DNA, the CDR3 is TGTGCCAGCAGTTACTCTCAGACAGCCTATGGCTACACCTTC.

CDR3 bases: TGTGCCAGCAGCTTGCAGGGGGTCGATAATTCACCCCTCCACTTT. It is translated as CASSLQGVDNSPLHF. The chain uses TRBV7-9 and TRBJ1-6; 7 bases fit TRBD1. V lost 3 bases and J lost 5; bases outside the gene matches: 4. The CDR3 extends over 15 amino acids. The V gene's germline CDR1 is SEHNR and CDR2 FQNEAQ (reference sequence).

The V and J genes are TRBV7-2 and TRBJ2-5, with TRBD2 matching 9 bases. This CDR3 comprises 16 residues. The junction had 7 bases not matched to a gene; V was cut back by 1 base and J by 4 bases. Germline assignment: CDR1 SGHTA and CDR2 FQGNSA. CDR3 sequence reads: CASSLERAGGRETQYF. In DNA, the CDR3 is TGTGCCAGCAGCTTAGAGAGAGCGGGGGGTAGAGAGACCCAGTACTTC. Complete variable domain (other parts from reference TRBV7-2 and TRBJ2-5): GAGVSQSPSNKVTEKGKDVELRCDPISGHTALYWYRQSLGQGLEFLIYFQGNSAPDKSGLPSDRFSAERTGGSVSTLTIQRTQQEDSAVYLCASSLERAGGRETQYFGPGTRLLVL.

The genes are TRBV5-1 and TRBJ1-2, with TRBD1 matching over 10 bases. This CDR3 has 18 amino acids. Germline V gene lookup returns CDR1 SGHRS and CDR2 YFSETQ. The V gene end was trimmed by 4 bases and the J gene end by 3 bases; junction bases not matched to a gene: 15. CDR3 in amino acids: CASSNEWTGGGQDYGYTF. The CDR3 bases are TGCGCCAGCAGCAATGAATGGACAGGGGGTGGCCAGGACTATGGCTACACCTTC.

The chain employs TRBV15 and TRBJ2-3; 7 bases match TRBD1. J was trimmed by 4 bases and V by 6 bases; bases with no gene match: 10. Germline-derived CDR1 and CDR2 are LNHNV and YYDKDF (reference sequence). The CDR3 length is 15 residues. In nucleotides, the CDR3 is TGTGCCACCAGTTATGACAGGGTGAGGGCAGATACGCAGTATTTT. Amino acids: CATSYDRVRADTQYF.

The chain couples TRBV7-9 to TRBJ2-7, with 7 bases lining up with TRBD1. With V trimmed by 4 bases and J by 0 bases, 3 bases remained unmatched. The CDR3 is made up of 14 amino acids. Per the germline V gene, CDR1 is SEHNR and CDR2 is FQNEAQ (reference sequence). This chain's CDR3 is CASSSDRDSYEQYF. The CDR3 nucleotides are TGTGCCAGCAGCTCCGACAGGGACTCCTACGAGCAGTACTTC.

This clone was seen only a few times. The chain couples TRBV7-8 to TRBJ2-1, with 7 bases lining up with TRBD2. Trimming removed 5 bases from V and 3 bases from J; junction bases left unmatched: 4. Germline CDR1 and CDR2: SGHVS and FQNEAQ. This CDR3 is 14 amino acids long. The CDR3 nucleotides are TGTGCCAGCAGCCGACTAGCCAACTACAATGAGCAGTTCTTC. Translation: CASSRLANYNEQFF.

V is TRBV6-5 and J is TRBJ2-7; 11 bases line up with TRBD1. V trimming: 7 bases; J trimming: 6 bases; junction bases outside the gene matches: 8. Germline V CDR1 and CDR2: MNHEY, SVGAGI. The CDR3 contains 14 residues. The CDR3 loop reads CASTWDRGSGEQYF. DNA for the CDR3: TGTGCCAGCACCTGGGACAGGGGGTCGGGCGAGCAGTACTTC.

This clone occurred once. The chain has TRBV6-2 or TRBV6-3 and TRBJ2-5, with a tentative D call TRBD2 (5 bases). V was trimmed by 2 bases and J by 4 bases, leaving 17 bases between them. Per germline, CDR1 MNHEY and CDR2 SVGEGT. The CDR3 is 16 amino acids. CDR3: CASSYPRGSLRETQYF. DNA of the CDR3: TGTGCCAGCAGTTACCCTCGGGGTAGCTTGCGAGAGACCCAGTACTTC.

The V gene is TRBV27, the J gene TRBJ2-7; TRBD1 agrees at 10 bases. V gave up 6 bases and J gave up 0 bases; unmatched junction bases: 5. Germline CDR1 is MNHEY and CDR2 is SMNVEV (reference sequence). This CDR3 comprises 15 residues. The DNA for the CDR3 is TGTGCCAGCAGAGATTGGACAGGGGGCTCCTACGAGCAGTACTTC. Protein: CASRDWTGGSYEQYF.

The J gene is TRBJ1-5, the V gene TRBV7-8; maybe TRBD1 (6 bases). The length of the CDR3 is 15 residues. The V end lost 5 bases, the J end lost 1 base, and 12 bases lay between the germline ends. From germline, CDR1 is SGHVS and CDR2 FQNEAQ. CDR3 residues: CASSPSRGSNQPQHF. Here the CDR3 DNA reads TGTGCCAGCAGCCCTTCCAGGGGAAGCAATCAGCCCCAGCATTTT.

The table lists this clone with a count of one. V is TRBV5-6 and J is TRBJ1-3; 7 positions agree with TRBD1. The CDR3 loop spans 13 amino acids. The ends lost 9 bases at V and 2 bases at J; junction bases unmatched: 5. Germline V CDR1 and CDR2: SGHDT, YYEEEE. CDR3 nucleotides: TGTGCCACACAAACAGGGGCTGGAAACACCATATATTTT. As protein: CATQTGAGNTIYF.

The gene calls are TRBV4-2 and TRBJ2-3, with 9 bases identical to TRBD2. Germline CDR1 is LGHNA and CDR2 is YNFKEQ. This CDR3 spans 18 amino acids. After removal of 0 bases from V and 0 bases from J, the junction contained 7 bases not matched to a gene. The CDR3 DNA reads as TGTGCCAGCAGCCAAGATACGGCTAGCGGGGTAAGCACAGATACGCAGTATTTT. Its translation is CASSQDTASGVSTDTQYF.

V is TRBV19 and J is TRBJ1-2; 7 nucleotides line up with TRBD1. The germline V gene has CDR1 LNHDA and CDR2 SQIVND (reference sequence). The CDR3 totals 14 residues. J gave up 4 bases and V 3 bases, and 5 bases lay outside the gene matches. CDR3 loop: CASSITGDVYGYTF. The CDR3 bases are TGTGCCAGTAGTATCACAGGGGACGTCTATGGCTACACCTTC.

This chain links TRBV9 with TRBJ1-3; D call uncertain. The CDR3 has 17 residues. The germline V gene has CDR1 SGDLS and CDR2 YYNGEE. Trimming cost V 0 bases and J 0 bases, with 13 bases left between them. The DNA for the CDR3 is TGTGCCAGCAGCGTAGTTCCGGGAGGAGGCTCTGGAAACACCATATATTTT. It translates to CASSVVPGGGSGNTIYF.

This sequence joins TRBV9 and TRBJ2-1, with D unresolved. V was trimmed by 3 bases and J by 0 bases, leaving 10 bases between them. Germline-derived CDR1 and CDR2 are SGDLS and YYNGEE. The CDR3 extends over 15 amino acids. CDR3 sequence reads: CASSEHFTSYNEQFF. The CDR3 DNA is TGTGCCAGCAGCGAGCACTTCACCTCCTACAATGAGCAGTTCTTC. Supplemented by reference TRBV9 and TRBJ2-1, the full variable domain reads DSGVTQTPKHLITATGQRVTLRCSPRSGDLSVYWYQQSLDQGLQFLIQYYNGEERAKGNILERFSAQQFPDLHSELNLSSLELGDSALYFCASSEHFTSYNEQFFGPGTRLTVL.

V and J are TRBV24-1 and TRBJ2-7, with 7 positions matching TRBD1. This CDR3 is 13 amino acids long. Trimming took 5 bases from V and 5 from J; bases not matched to a gene: 5. CDR1 KGHDR and CDR2 SFDVKD come from the germline V gene. The CDR3 here is CATSVAGGNEQYF. The CDR3 nucleotides read TGTGCCACCAGTGTTGCAGGGGGAAACGAGCAGTACTTC.

The chain joins TRBV6-5 to TRBJ2-7; tentative D call: TRBD2 (5 bases). Germline V gene lookup returns CDR1 MNHEY and CDR2 SVGAGI. V lost 7 bases to trimming and J lost 4 bases, with 8 bases between them. The CDR3 is 11 amino acids. The CDR3: CASTDYYEQYF. CDR3 bases: TGTGCCAGCACCGACTATTACGAGCAGTACTTC.

This clone was counted a few times. J is TRBJ1-2 and V is TRBV2; unclear D gene. CDR3 length: 10 residues. Trimming took 6 bases from V and 7 from J, leaving 6 bases between them. Per the germline V gene, CDR1 is SNHLY and CDR2 is FYNNEI. The CDR3 here is CASRRGGYTF. The DNA of the CDR3 is TGTGCCAGCAGGCGGGGTGGCTACACCTTC.

The table lists this clone with a count of one. V usage is TRBV4-2 and J usage is TRBJ2-7, with a possible D match to TRBD1 (5 bases). The germline CDR1 and CDR2 sequences are LGHNA and YNFKEQ. The CDR3 sequence is 15 residues long. Trimming stripped 0 bases from V and 6 bases from J, with 15 bases between. The CDR3 sequence is CASSQDLGPGSEQYF. The CDR3 DNA is TGTGCCAGCAGCCAAGATCTTGGTCCAGGGTCCGAGCAGTACTTC.

The V gene is TRBV7-2, the J gene TRBJ2-7, with 11 bases identical to TRBD2. This CDR3 contains 15 residues. Germline values: CDR1 SGHTA, CDR2 FQGNSA. The V gene end was trimmed by 5 bases and the J gene end by 3 bases; junction bases not matched to a gene: 6. CDR3 loop: CASSEGTSGFYEQYF. The CDR3 bases are TGTGCCAGCAGCGAAGGGACTAGCGGATTCTACGAGCAGTACTTC.

This chain links TRBV6-5 with TRBJ2-1; TRBD2 matches at 10 bases. Trimming took 6 bases from V and 11 from J; bases not matched to a gene: 7. Germline lookup yields CDR1 MNHEY and CDR2 SVGAGI. The CDR3 has 13 amino acids. As DNA, the CDR3 is TGTGCCAGCAGAGGTCTAGCGGGGGAACAGCAGTTCTTC. Amino acids: CASRGLAGEQQFF.

This chain joins TRBV7-3 and TRBJ2-2; D possibly corresponds to TRBD1 (6 bases). Trimming took 2 bases from V and 5 from J, leaving 12 bases between them. The CDR3 covers 15 residues. Germline CDR1 reads SGHTA; CDR2 reads FQGTGA. The CDR3 is CASSLSGVDTGELFF. DNA of the CDR3: TGTGCCAGCAGCTTATCAGGGGTGGATACCGGGGAGCTGTTTTTT.